The rows below give T cell receptor beta chains drawn from one sample of a study of OX40 agonist ivuxolimab in advanced cancers. Sequencing used immunoSEQ multiplex PCR; TCRdb keeps in-frame clones, though not all of them. Of approximately 38,000 clones listed, 85% to 90% were seen once; the top ten hold about a third. Sequenced material: CD4+ or CD8+ T cells sorted from blood, taken in a trial of the OX40 agonist ivuxolimab. Receptors originate from an adult with an advanced solid tumor such as melanoma, head and neck, liver or kidney cancer. Each CDR3 is given with its conserved first and last residue. The order of the fields is D gene, J gene, clone size, V gene, CDR3 length, CDR3 DNA, CDR3 protein. The D gene is left open where the match is weak. The size field is filled for only some rows; it gives once, few, many or a size class.

>-|TRBJ2-2|-|TRBV9|15
TGTGCCAGCAGCTCAGGTATAGGGATTACCGGGGAGCTGTTTTTT
CASSSGIGITGELFF
>-|TRBJ1-2|-|TRBV6-6|14
TGTGCCAGCGGCGGGTTAGAGACAGCCTATGGCTACACCTTC
CASGGLETAYGYTF
>-|TRBJ1-3|-|TRBV18|16
TGTGCCAGCTCACCTAGCCAAGTGAACTCTGGAAACACCATATATTTT
CASSPSQVNSGNTIYF
>-|TRBJ2-7|-|TRBV19|13
TGTGCCAGTAGTATGACTGATTACTACGAGCAGTACTTC
CASSMTDYYEQYF
>TRBD2|TRBJ2-7|-|TRBV28|13
TGTGCCAGTCTACCGGGGGGAAACTACGAGCAGTACTTC
CASLPGGNYEQYF
>-|TRBJ2-1|-|TRBV30|11
TGTGCCTGGGGACAAGGGGGTGAGCAGTTCTTC
CAWGQGGEQFF
>TRBD2|TRBJ2-3|once|TRBV2|15
TGTGCCAGCACACCAGCGGGGGCTAGCACAGATACGCAGTATTTT
CASTPAGASTDTQYF
>-|TRBJ2-2|-|TRBV5-1|14
TGCGCCAGCAGTCTGGACAGTGGCGCCGGGGAGCTGTTTTTT
CASSLDSGAGELFF
>TRBD1|TRBJ2-7|-|TRBV5-6|14
TGTGCCAGCAGACCCCGGGACAGGGGTTACGAGCAGTACTTC
CASRPRDRGYEQYF
>-|TRBJ2-1|-|TRBV7-7|13
TGTGCCAGCAGCTTAGCGCAAGGAAGCGAGCAGTTCTTC
CASSLAQGSEQFF
>-|TRBJ1-3|-|TRBV9|12
TGTGCCAGCAGCGTAGAGGGAAACACCATATATTTT
CASSVEGNTIYF
>-|TRBJ2-1|-|TRBV21-1|15
TGTGCCAGCAGCTGCTACTACGACCTCTACAATGAGCAGTTCTTC
CASSCYYDLYNEQFF
>TRBD2|TRBJ2-7|-|TRBV5-4|14
TGTGCCAGCAGCTCTGGACTAGGCGCCTACGAGCAGTACTTC
CASSSGLGAYEQYF
>-|TRBJ1-4|-|TRBV6-5|13
TGTGCCAGCACCAAAAGGGGCTTGGAAAAACTGTTTTTT
CASTKRGLEKLFF
>TRBD1|TRBJ1-2|-|TRBV4-2|16
TGTGCCAGCAGCCAAGAACTGGGACAGGAAACCTATGGCTACACCTTC
CASSQELGQETYGYTF
>TRBD2|TRBJ2-5|-|TRBV4-2|16
TGTGCCAGCAGCCAAGGGCCGACTAGCGGGAGGGAGACCCAGTACTTC
CASSQGPTSGRETQYF
>-|TRBJ2-2|-|TRBV2|12
TGTGCCAGCAGTGAACCCCCCGGGGAGCTGTTTTTT
CASSEPPGELFF
>TRBD2|TRBJ2-3|-|TRBV4-1|17
TGCGCCAGCAGCCAAGAACCAGCGGGGGGTGGCACAGATACGCAGTATTTT
CASSQEPAGGGTDTQYF
>-|TRBJ2-7|-|TRBV7-9|15
TGTGCCAGCAGCTTAAGTTCCCCAAGGAGTGACGAGCAGTACTTC
CASSLSSPRSDEQYF
>-|TRBJ2-5|-|TRBV20-1|11
TGCAGTGGACTCGACTCCACGACCCAGTACTTC
CSGLDSTTQYF
>-|TRBJ2-5|-|TRBV5-1|15
TGCGCCAGCAGCCCGACAGTTGGGGGATTAAAGACCCAGTACTTC
CASSPTVGGLKTQYF
>-|TRBJ2-1|-|TRBV5-1|13
TGCGCCAGCAGCTTGATGCAGGACAATGAGCAGTTCTTC
CASSLMQDNEQFF
>-|TRBJ1-6|-|TRBV2|14
TGTGCCAGCAGTGAAGCCTGGGGACGGTCACCCCTCCACTTT
CASSEAWGRSPLHF
>-|TRBJ2-7|-|TRBV7-8|13
TGTGCCAGCAGCTTAGGAGCGGGCTTCGAGCAGTACTTC
CASSLGAGFEQYF
>TRBD1|TRBJ1-1|-|TRBV10-2|18
TGCGCCAGCAGAGACGCTGCAACAGGGGGCGCAAAAAGCACTGAAGCTTTCTTT
CASRDAATGGAKSTEAFF
>-|TRBJ2-7|-|TRBV6-6|12
TGTGCCAGCAGTCGGACCCCCTACGAGCAGTACTTC
CASSRTPYEQYF
>-|TRBJ1-5|-|TRBV19|15
TGTGCCAGTAGTCTACAACAGGGTACGAATCAGCCCCAGCATTTT
CASSLQQGTNQPQHF
>-|TRBJ2-1|-|TRBV29-1|13
TGCAGCGTTGTAACTCCCCGGATAAATGAGCAGTTCTTC
CSVVTPRINEQFF
>-|TRBJ2-3|-|TRBV6-1|15
TGTGCCAGCAGTGATGCGACAACAGGCACAGATACGCAGTATTTT
CASSDATTGTDTQYF
>-|TRBJ2-2|-|TRBV5-6|15
TGTGCCAGCAGAAAAGGGGGTCTGGGCACCGGGGAGCTGTTTTTT
CASRKGGLGTGELFF
>-|TRBJ1-2|-|TRBV2|13
TGTGCCAGCAGTGACCCGGGGCACTATGGCTACACCTTC
CASSDPGHYGYTF